Below, 5 T cell receptor beta chains from the same sample are listed, as sequenced in a study of blood T cell repertoires in COVID-19. Sequencing was performed with immunoSEQ multiplex PCR; in TCRdb, only in-frame clones are kept and a portion is missing. The repertoire includes over 60,000 clones, approximately 89% of them detected once, and approximately 35% sits in the top ten. The sequencing input was peripheral blood. The receptors derive from a woman of 80 years or more with active or convalescent COVID-19.

The chain combines TRBV6-5 with TRBJ2-2; TRBD1 matches at 11 bases. Looked up from germline, CDR1 is MNHEY and CDR2 is SVGAGI. V lost 7 bases and J lost 8; bases outside the gene matches: 3. The CDR3 spans 13 residues. CDR3 residues: CASTGTGGGELFF. DNA of the CDR3: TGTGCCAGCACCGGGACAGGGGGAGGGGAGCTGTTTTTT.

The rearrangement joins TRBV27 to TRBJ2-3; D possibly corresponds to TRBD1 (5 bases). V dropped 7 bases and J dropped 6 bases, with 20 bases sitting between them. Germline CDR1 reads MNHEY; CDR2 reads SMNVEV (reference sequence). The CDR3 is 15 residues long. CDR3 sequence: CASTPFWGPEDTQYF. CDR3 DNA sequence: TGTGCCAGCACCCCCTTTTGGGGCCCGGAGGATACGCAGTATTTT.

The chain employs TRBV5-5 and TRBJ2-7; D remains unclear. Trimming pared 2 bases from V and 5 bases from J, leaving 11 bases between. CDR3 length equals 13 residues. From germline, CDR1 is SGHKS and CDR2 YYEKEE (reference sequence). The CDR3 nucleotides read TGTGCCAGCAGCTTTGAGTTATTAAACGAGCAGTACTTC. Translating gives CASSFELLNEQYF.

This rearrangement joins TRBV25-1 to TRBJ1-4; TRBD1 matches at 9 bases. Trimming removed 6 bases from V and 7 bases from J; junction bases left unmatched: 3. Germline V gives CDR1 MGHDK, CDR2 SYGVNS. CDR3 length equals 13 residues. CDR3 coding DNA: TGTGCCAGCAGACAGGACAGGGGTGAAAAACTGTTTTTT. Its protein is CASRQDRGEKLFF.

The rearrangement uses TRBV18 and TRBJ1-1; a possible D gene is TRBD1 (5 bases). V lost 10 bases and J 3 bases, leaving 15 bases between the germline ends. Germline CDR1 KGHSH, CDR2 LQKENI. The CDR3 covers 13 residues. CDR3 protein: CATSGGIDTEAFF. The CDR3 DNA sequence: TGTGCCACCTCCGGGGGGATTGACACTGAAGCTTTCTTT.